These 10 T cell receptor beta chains share one sample of origin, sequenced in a study of cytomegalovirus exposure and HLA in healthy donors (dated by TCRdb to 2017 to 2019). Library generation was performed with the immunoSEQ multiplex PCR assay. The multiplex PCR relied on a mix of 60 forward primers for TCR Vbeta segments and 13 reverse primers for TCR Jbeta segments. TCRdb took over this immuneACCESS table, retaining in-frame rearrangements with V and J assigned. Such tables are incomplete; in checked studies, under half of the missing clones stem from an unresolved V gene, and the remainder is unexplained. The sample yields roughly 100,000 clones; 78% were counted once. Clones ranked in the top ten supply 1.3% of the sample. The sample comprised PBMCs. Receptor source: a man aged 25-45 years in good health and CMV-seronegative.

The J gene is TRBJ2-5, the V gene TRBV5-6; D is ambiguous. The V and J ends lost 1 base and 3 bases respectively, with 10 bases between them. In germline, CDR1 is SGHDT, CDR2 YYEEEE. CDR3 length: 14 amino acids. The CDR3 DNA is TGTGCCAGCAGCTTGATGGCGGTTGAAGAGACCCAGTACTTC. Translating gives CASSLMAVEETQYF.

V is TRBV19 and J is TRBJ2-1, with 7 positions matching TRBD1. The ends lost 6 bases at V and 7 bases at J; junction bases unmatched: 21. CDR1 is LNHDA and CDR2 is SQIVND in the germline V gene (reference sequence). This CDR3 spans 18 amino acids. The CDR3 sequence is CASSPKGAGTGSSNEQFF. In DNA, the CDR3 is TGTGCCAGTAGCCCCAAGGGGGCCGGGACGGGGTCGAGTAATGAGCAGTTCTTC.

CDR3 amino acids: CASSSTGVNTEAFF. The CDR3 region has the DNA TGTGCCAGCAGCTCTACAGGGGTTAACACTGAAGCTTTCTTT. The chain combines TRBV11-3 with TRBJ1-1, with 7 bases aligning to TRBD1. Germline V gene data show CDR1 as SGHNT and CDR2 as YENEEA. The junction had 4 bases not matched to a gene; V was cut back by 4 bases and J by 2 bases. The CDR3 is 14 amino acids.

The chain recombines TRBV7-9 with TRBJ2-1, with a tentative D call TRBD1 (6 bases). The CDR3 has 13 amino acids. Trimming left V 1 base short and J 12 bases short, with 13 bases between. Germline values: CDR1 SEHNR, CDR2 FQNEAQ (reference sequence). CDR3 in DNA: TGTGCCAGCAGCTTAGTCAGGGGTGGGGTGCAGTTCTTC. It yields the protein CASSLVRGGVQFF.

The J gene is TRBJ2-7, the V gene TRBV28, with 7 bases fitting TRBD1. Per the germline V gene, CDR1 is MDHEN and CDR2 is SYDVKM. The CDR3 has 15 residues. The ends lost 3 bases at V and 2 bases at J; junction bases unmatched: 7. The CDR3 is CASSLDRTGAYEQYF. For the CDR3, the DNA is TGTGCCAGCAGTTTGGATAGGACAGGCGCCTACGAGCAGTACTTC.

The chain carries TRBV2 and TRBJ2-7, with a possible D match to TRBD2 (6 bases). V lost 4 bases to trimming and J lost 2 bases, with 12 bases between them. The CDR3 contains 14 residues. CDR1 and CDR2 (germline): SNHLY, FYNNEI. CDR3 region: CASSGRDVPYEQYF. The DNA of the CDR3 is TGTGCCAGCAGTGGGCGGGACGTTCCCTACGAGCAGTACTTC.

The rearrangement joins TRBV28 to TRBJ2-1; no clear D. The CDR3 is 14 amino acids. Trimming shortened V by 3 bases and J by 5 bases, and 11 bases separated the two germline ends. Germline V gene sequence: CDR1 MDHEN, CDR2 SYDVKM. The CDR3 bases are TGTGCCAGCAGTTTGGGCCAGACCAACAATGAGCAGTTCTTC. The encoded protein is CASSLGQTNNEQFF.

V is TRBV19 and J is TRBJ1-5; D gene ambiguous. Trimming pared 2 bases from V and 4 bases from J, leaving 3 bases between. This CDR3 contains 12 residues. Germline loops: CDR1 LNHDA, CDR2 SQIVND (reference sequence). In DNA, the CDR3 is TGTGCCAGTAGTATACTGAATCAGCCCCAGCATTTT. It is translated as CASSILNQPQHF.

The chain combines TRBV5-4 with TRBJ2-2; D gene unclear. The CDR3 is 16 amino acids. Trimming pared 4 bases from V and 3 bases from J, leaving 16 bases between. Germline values: CDR1 SGHNT, CDR2 YYREEE (reference sequence). DNA of the CDR3: TGTGCCAGCAGCCCCCGAGGTCTTTCGGACACCGGGGAGCTGTTTTTT. Amino acid sequence: CASSPRGLSDTGELFF. Filled out from reference TRBV5-4 and TRBJ2-2, the complete variable domain reads ETGVTQSPTHLIKTRGQQVTLRCSSQSGHNTVSWYQQALGQGPQFIFQYYREEENGRGNFPPRFSGLQFPNYSSELNVNALELDDSALYLCASSPRGLSDTGELFFGEGSRLTVL.

The chain carries TRBV7-2 and TRBJ1-6; D is unresolved. CDR3 length: 14 residues. Trimming left V 6 bases short and J 10 bases short, with 16 bases between. Germline CDR1 reads SGHTA; CDR2 reads FQGNSA. The CDR3 sequence: CASRPPGGRSPLHF. The CDR3 DNA follows: TGTGCCAGCAGGCCTCCGGGAGGTCGATCACCCCTCCACTTT. Looking up the rest from reference TRBV7-2 and TRBJ1-6 gives the full variable domain: GAGVSQSPSNKVTEKGKDVELRCDPISGHTALYWYRQSLGQGLEFLIYFQGNSAPDKSGLPSDRFSAERTGGSVSTLTIQRTQQEDSAVYLCASRPPGGRSPLHFGNGTRLTVT.